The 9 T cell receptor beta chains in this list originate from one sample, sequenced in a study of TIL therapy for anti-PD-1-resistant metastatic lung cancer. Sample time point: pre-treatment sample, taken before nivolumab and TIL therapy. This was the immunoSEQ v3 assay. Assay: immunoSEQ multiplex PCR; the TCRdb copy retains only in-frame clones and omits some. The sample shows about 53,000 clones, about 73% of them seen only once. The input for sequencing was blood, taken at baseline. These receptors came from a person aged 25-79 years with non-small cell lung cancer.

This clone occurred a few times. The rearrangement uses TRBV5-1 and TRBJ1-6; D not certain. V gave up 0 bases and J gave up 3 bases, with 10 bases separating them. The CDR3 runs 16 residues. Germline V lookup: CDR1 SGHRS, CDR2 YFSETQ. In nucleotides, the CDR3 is TGCGCCAGCAGCTTGGCCGGTTCCCACTATAATTCACCCCTCCACTTT. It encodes CASSLAGSHYNSPLHF.

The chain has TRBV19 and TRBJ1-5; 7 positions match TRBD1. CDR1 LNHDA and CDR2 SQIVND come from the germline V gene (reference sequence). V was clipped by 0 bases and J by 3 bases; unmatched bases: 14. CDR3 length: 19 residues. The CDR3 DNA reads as TGTGCCAGTAGTATAGATAGTCCCAGCTACAGGGGAGCCAATCAGCCCCAGCATTTT. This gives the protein CASSIDSPSYRGANQPQHF.

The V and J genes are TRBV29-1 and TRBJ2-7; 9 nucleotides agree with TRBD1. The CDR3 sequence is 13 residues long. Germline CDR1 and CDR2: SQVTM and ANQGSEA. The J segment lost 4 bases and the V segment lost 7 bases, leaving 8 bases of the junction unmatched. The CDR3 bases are TGCAGCGCCGGACAGGGGCAAGGGTACGAGCAGTACTTC. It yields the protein CSAGQGQGYEQYF.

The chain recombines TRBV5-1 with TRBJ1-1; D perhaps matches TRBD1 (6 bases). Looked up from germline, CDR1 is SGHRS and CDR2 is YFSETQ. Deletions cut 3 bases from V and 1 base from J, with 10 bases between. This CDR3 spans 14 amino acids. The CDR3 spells CASSSGTKNTEAFF. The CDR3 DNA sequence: TGCGCCAGCAGCTCCGGGACAAAGAACACTGAAGCTTTCTTT.

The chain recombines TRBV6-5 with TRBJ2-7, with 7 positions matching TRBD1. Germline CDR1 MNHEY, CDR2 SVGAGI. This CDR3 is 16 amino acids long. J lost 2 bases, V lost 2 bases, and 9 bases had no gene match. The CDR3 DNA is TGTGCCAGCAGTTACCGTTTTGAGGGGGCCCCCTACGAGCAGTACTTC. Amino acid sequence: CASSYRFEGAPYEQYF.

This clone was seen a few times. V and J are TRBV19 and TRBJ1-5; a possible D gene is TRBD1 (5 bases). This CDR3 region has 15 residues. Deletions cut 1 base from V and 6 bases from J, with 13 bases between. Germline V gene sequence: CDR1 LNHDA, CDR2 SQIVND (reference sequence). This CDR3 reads CASSIVSGEGQPQHF. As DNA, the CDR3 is TGTGCCAGTAGTATAGTCTCGGGGGAAGGTCAGCCCCAGCATTTT.

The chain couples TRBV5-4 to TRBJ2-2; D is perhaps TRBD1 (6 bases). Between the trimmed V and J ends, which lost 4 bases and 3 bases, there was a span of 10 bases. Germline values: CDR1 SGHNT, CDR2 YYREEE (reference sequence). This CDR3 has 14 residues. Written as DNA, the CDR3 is TGTGCCAGCAGCACGACAGGTTACACCGGGGAGCTGTTTTTT. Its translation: CASSTTGYTGELFF.

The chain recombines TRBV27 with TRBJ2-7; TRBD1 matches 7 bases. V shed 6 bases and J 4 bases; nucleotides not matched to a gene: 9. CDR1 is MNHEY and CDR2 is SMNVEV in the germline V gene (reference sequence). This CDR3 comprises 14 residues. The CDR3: CASSSQGELYEQYF. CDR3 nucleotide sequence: TGTGCCAGCAGCTCGCAGGGGGAGTTATACGAGCAGTACTTC.

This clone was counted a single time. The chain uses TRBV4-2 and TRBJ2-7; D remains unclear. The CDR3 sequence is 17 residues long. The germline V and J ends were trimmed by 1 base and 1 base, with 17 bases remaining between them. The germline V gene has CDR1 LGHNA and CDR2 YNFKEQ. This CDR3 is CASSQGLQSIDSYEQYF. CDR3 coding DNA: TGTGCCAGCAGCCAAGGCTTACAGAGTATCGATTCCTACGAGCAGTACTTC.